This TCR beta chain was captured in a study of shared clonotypes between healthy human individuals. Study in general: Per-donor plates numbered three CD4 naive, three CD4 memory, two CD8 naive and one CD8 memory.

A split of CD4+ cells into CD45RA+ naive and CD45RA-negative memory subsets was performed. Generated by immunoSEQ multiplex PCR, the TCRdb table keeps only in-frame clones and is missing some. The sample comprises about 2 million clones, roughly 96% of which are singletons, and approximately 0.13% rests with the top ten. Only a few counts were recorded for this clone. This receptor was taken from a man aged 18 to 29 in good health. Sequencing was carried out using naive CD4+ T cells sorted from blood. Subset indicated: CD45RA+ positively selected.

CDR3 coding DNA: TGTGCCTGGTTAGACAGGGCTGATTCACCCCTCCACTTT. This codes for CAWLDRADSPLHF. The chain recombines TRBV30 with TRBJ1-6; 7 bases line up with TRBD1. CDR3 length equals 13 residues. CDR1 and CDR2 (germline): GTSNPN, SVGIG (reference sequence). J was trimmed by 8 bases and V by 5 bases; bases with no gene match: 6.